One sample yielded the 13 T cell receptor beta chains listed below, sequenced in a study of beta chain features in type 1 diabetes. The antigens of these receptors remain unknown. Sequenced material consisted of expressed TCRB transcripts (all of the isolated RNA was reverse transcribed). Profiled with immunoSEQ multiplex PCR; TCRdb holds only in-frame clones, not every one. The table shows 150,000 to 190,000 clones, with 10% occurring only once. Study-wide points: Across all four CD4+ subsets, people with type 1 diabetes showed modestly shorter TCRB CDR3s.

The sample was central memory CD4+ T cells from blood. The origin of the receptors is a man under 40 with type 1 diabetes.

This clone was recorded a few times. The chain links TRBV25-1 to TRBJ1-4, with 10 nucleotides matching TRBD1. The V gene end was trimmed by 6 bases and the J gene end by 7 bases; junction bases not matched to a gene: 2. Per germline, CDR1 MGHDK and CDR2 SYGVNS. The CDR3 runs to 13 residues. In DNA form, the CDR3 reads TGTGCCAGCAGAGGACAGGGGGGTGAAAAACTGTTTTTT. Its protein is CASRGQGGEKLFF. Supplemented by reference TRBV25-1 and TRBJ1-4, the full variable domain reads EADIYQTPRYLVIGTGKKITLECSQTMGHDKMYWYQQDPGMELHLIHYSYGVNSTEKGDLSSESTVSRIRTEHFPLTLESARPSHTSQYLCASRGQGGEKLFFGSGTQLSVL.

This clone was seen a handful of times. Other DNA sequences in the same sample also yield this CDR3. The gene calls are TRBV5-1 and TRBJ2-5; 9 bases agree with TRBD1. Per the germline V gene, CDR1 is SGHRS and CDR2 is YFSETQ. The CDR3 has 14 residues. V trimming: 4 bases; J trimming: 5 bases; junction bases outside the gene matches: 6. DNA of the CDR3: TGCGCCAGCAGCCCGGACAGGGGTACGGAGACCCAGTACTTC. Translation gives CASSPDRGTETQYF.

CDR3 nucleotides: TGTGCCAGCAGCACCAGCGGGGGACTAGCGGGAGCCATAGATACGCAGTATTTT. Protein product: CASSTSGGLAGAIDTQYF. The gene calls are TRBV7-2 and TRBJ2-3; TRBD2 matches at 14 bases. The CDR3 runs to 18 residues. Trimming at V came to 5 bases and at J to 5 bases, leaving 12 bases not matched to a gene. Per germline, CDR1 SGHTA and CDR2 FQGNSA.

This chain connects TRBV18 to TRBJ2-5; 9 bases fit TRBD1. The CDR3 covers 14 residues. The V gene end was trimmed by 3 bases and the J gene end by 4 bases; junction bases not matched to a gene: 3. CDR1 is KGHSH and CDR2 is LQKENI in the germline V gene. DNA for the CDR3: TGTGCCAGCTCACCTCCGGACAGGGGAGAGACCCAGTACTTC. It specifies CASSPPDRGETQYF.

This clone showed up just a few times. The V and J genes are TRBV4-2 and TRBJ2-1; 12 bases fit TRBD2. Per the germline V gene, CDR1 is LGHNA and CDR2 is YNFKEQ. The CDR3 is 16 residues long. Trimming at V came to 2 bases and at J to 4 bases, leaving 3 bases not matched to a gene. Here the CDR3 DNA reads TGTGCCAGCAGCCAATCGACTAGCGGGGGATACAATGAGCAGTTCTTC. Amino acid sequence: CASSQSTSGGYNEQFF.

This clone was recorded a few times. This chain links TRBV2 with TRBJ2-7, with 15 bases lining up with TRBD2. Germline V CDR1 and CDR2: SNHLY, FYNNEI. This CDR3 has 14 amino acids. J lost 7 bases, V lost 6 bases, and 4 bases had no gene match. CDR3 coding DNA: TGTGCCAGCAGGGGACTAGCGGGAGGTAGGGAGCAGTACTTC. Amino acid sequence: CASRGLAGGREQYF.

In this sample, this clone turned up a few times. This chain links TRBV28 with TRBJ2-5; D is unresolved. From germline, CDR1 is MDHEN and CDR2 SYDVKM. V was shortened by 2 bases and J by 4 bases, with 8 bases between the two germline ends. CDR3 length: 13 amino acids. Here the CDR3 DNA reads TGTGCCAGCAGTTTAGAGGCCTTAGAGACCCAGTACTTC. This translates into CASSLEALETQYF.

A few counts support this clone. The V call is TRBV2, the J call TRBJ2-5; D is possibly TRBD2 (5 bases). Per the germline V gene, CDR1 is SNHLY and CDR2 is FYNNEI. Between the trimmed V and J ends, which lost 4 bases and 5 bases, there was a span of 11 bases. The CDR3 spans 13 residues. The CDR3 is CASSVRGYETQYF. The CDR3 nucleotides are TGTGCCAGCAGTGTGAGAGGGTACGAGACCCAGTACTTC.

The V and J genes are TRBV9 and TRBJ2-1, with 14 nucleotides matching TRBD2. The CDR3 runs to 14 residues. The ends lost 3 bases at V and 12 bases at J; junction bases unmatched: 5. From germline, CDR1 is SGDLS and CDR2 YYNGEE. The CDR3 DNA sequence: TGTGCCAGCAGCGCGGGACTAGCGGGAGTCACGCAGTTCTTC. Translation: CASSAGLAGVTQFF. Drawing the rest from reference TRBV9 and TRBJ2-1, the complete variable domain is DSGVTQTPKHLITATGQRVTLRCSPRSGDLSVYWYQQSLDQGLQFLIQYYNGEERAKGNILERFSAQQFPDLHSELNLSSLELGDSALYFCASSAGLAGVTQFFGPGTRLTVL.

The chain recombines TRBV28 with TRBJ1-5, with a possible D match to TRBD1 (5 bases). The germline CDR1 and CDR2 sequences are MDHEN and SYDVKM. The CDR3 contains 14 residues. V lost 6 bases to trimming and J lost 7 bases, with 16 bases between them. As DNA, the CDR3 is TGTGCCAGCAGGGGTGGGGGGGACGAGCAGCCCCAGCATTTT. This gives the protein CASRGGGDEQPQHF. Based on the CDR3 plus reference TRBV28 and TRBJ1-5, the full variable domain is DVKVTQSSRYLVKRTGEKVFLECVQDMDHENMFWYRQDPGLGLRLIYFSYDVKMKEKGDIPEGYSVSREKKERFSLILESASTNQTSMYLCASRGGGDEQPQHFGDGTRLSIL.

This clone showed up just a few times. The chain has TRBV7-9 and TRBJ1-5; D is undetermined. The CDR3 totals 10 residues. Trimming cost V 5 bases and J 11 bases, with 7 bases left between them. CDR1 SEHNR and CDR2 FQNEAQ come from the germline V gene (reference sequence). The CDR3 protein is CASSRESQHF. The CDR3 nucleotides are TGTGCCAGCAGCCGGGAGTCCCAGCATTTT.

This clone was seen more than once but under ten times. This chain joins TRBV2 and TRBJ1-1; possibly TRBD1 for D (5 bases). This CDR3 spans 11 amino acids. CDR1 and CDR2 (germline): SNHLY, FYNNEI. Trimming shortened V by 11 bases and J by 1 base, and 8 bases separated the two germline ends. DNA for the CDR3: TGTGCCGCGGGGGGGAACACTGAAGCTTTCTTT. This translates into CAAGGNTEAFF.

The chain employs TRBV7-2 and TRBJ2-7, with 8 bases that match TRBD2. Germline CDR1 is SGHTA and CDR2 is FQGNSA. Trimming cost V 1 base and J 4 bases; bases outside gene matches: 6. The CDR3 extends over 15 amino acids. This chain's CDR3 is CASSLVAGGGYEQYF. CDR3 nucleotide sequence: TGTGCCAGCAGCTTAGTCGCGGGCGGGGGGTACGAGCAGTACTTC.